The rows below give T cell receptor beta chains drawn from one sample of a study of blood T cell repertoires in COVID-19. Using immunoSEQ multiplex PCR, the repertoire was profiled, and TCRdb retains in-frame clones only, with some absent. The sample lists 150,000 or so clones; over 75% were seen once. Source material: peripheral blood. These receptors originate from a man aged 18-30 years with COVID-19, enrolled during active disease. The CDR3 runs from the conserved cysteine through the conserved F or W. D genes are given only for firm matches. A clone size is listed for some rows: how often the clone was seen (once, few, many), or a class if it is expanded.

D gene	clone size	V gene	J gene	CDR3 DNA	CDR3 protein
.	.	TRBV2	TRBJ2-5	TGTGCCAGCAGGACCTGGGGGCTGAAAGAGACCCAGTACTTC	CASRTWGLKETQYF
.	.	TRBV7-9	TRBJ2-3	TGTGCCAGCAGCCCTCGGGACTCAGGCGACACAGATACGCAGTATTTT	CASSPRDSGDTDTQYF
.	.	TRBV6-5	TRBJ1-2	TGTGCCAGCAGTTACTCTCGGATACGCGGAGACTATGGCTACACCTTC	CASSYSRIRGDYGYTF
.	.	TRBV6-4	TRBJ1-1	TGTGCCAGCAGTGTGGAGGTAACAGACACTGAAGCTTTCTTT	CASSVEVTDTEAFF
.	.	TRBV7-6	TRBJ2-7	TGTGCCAGCAGCTTAACAGGGTTGATGGAGCAGTACTTC	CASSLTGLMEQYF
.	.	TRBV6-5	TRBJ2-5	TGTGCCAACCTCGGGGAGACCCAGTACTTC	CANLGETQYF
TRBD1	once	TRBV27	TRBJ2-7	TGTGCCAGCAGTTTGGGGACAGGTTACTACGAGCAGTACTTC	CASSLGTGYYEQYF
.	.	TRBV27	TRBJ2-5	TGTGCCAGCAGTTTAGGTGCAGGCGACCAAGAGACCCAGTACTTC	CASSLGAGDQETQYF
TRBD2	.	TRBV19	TRBJ2-3	TGTGCCAGTAGTATGACTAGCGGGGCCTACACAGATACGCAGTATTTT	CASSMTSGAYTDTQYF
.	.	TRBV6-5	TRBJ1-5	TGTGCCAGCAGTTACACGCGGCGGGGCTTCCAGCATTTT	CASSYTRRGFQHF
.	.	TRBV6-5	TRBJ1-3	TGTGCCAGCAGTCAGCGTCCGGTCTCTGGAAACACCATATATTTT	CASSQRPVSGNTIYF
TRBD1	once	TRBV27	TRBJ2-7	TGTGCCAGCAGTTTTTCCAGGGGGCTTTACGAGCAGTACTTC	CASSFSRGLYEQYF
.	.	TRBV27	TRBJ2-7	TGTGCCAGCAGTTTATCGACTAGAGGGCAGTACGAGCAGTACTTC	CASSLSTRGQYEQYF
.	.	TRBV11-2	TRBJ1-1	TGTGCCAGCAGCTTAGTACGGTGGAACACTGAAGCTTTCTTT	CASSLVRWNTEAFF
TRBD1	.	TRBV27	TRBJ1-4	TGTGCCAGCAGTGCCCAGGGGGCCCTTAATGAAAAACTGCTTTTT	CASSAQGALNEKLLF
.	.	TRBV24-1	TRBJ2-3	TGTGCCACCAGTGATTTGGAGGGACTCGGCACTAGCACAGATACGCAGTATTTT	CATSDLEGLGTSTDTQYF
TRBD1	.	TRBV5-1	TRBJ1-1	TGCGCCAGCAGCGAAACGGGACAGGATAAAGCTTTCTTT	CASSETGQDKAFF
TRBD1	.	TRBV6-5	TRBJ2-7	TGTGCCAGCAGTTACCGGACAGGACCCTCCTACGAGCAGTACTTC	CASSYRTGPSYEQYF
TRBD2	.	TRBV28	TRBJ2-5	TGTGCCAGCAGTACTATAGCGGGAGCCCAAGAGACCCAGTACTTC	CASSTIAGAQETQYF
TRBD2	once	TRBV19	TRBJ2-7	TGTGCCAGTAGTATCTCTAGCGGGAGTGGGATCTACGAGCAGTACTTC	CASSISSGSGIYEQYF
.	.	TRBV12-3/TRBV12-4	TRBJ1-4	TGTGCCAGCAGTGGGGCCGGGCCTGAAAAACTGCTTTTT	CASSGAGPEKLLF
TRBD2	.	TRBV27	TRBJ2-3	TGTGCCAGCAGTTTAGTAGCGGCGGGAGGTTTGAGCACAGATACGCAGTATTTT	CASSLVAAGGLSTDTQYF
TRBD1	.	TRBV28	TRBJ1-5	TGTGCCAGCAGGGACAGGGTTCAGCCCCAGCATTTT	CASRDRVQPQHF
.	.	TRBV28	TRBJ2-7	TGTGCCAGCAGTTCCGGGACAAACTACGAGCAGTACTTC	CASSSGTNYEQYF
.	.	TRBV5-4	TRBJ2-1	TGTGCCAGCAGCTTGGAAGCGGGCCCCTACAATGAGCAGTTCTTC	CASSLEAGPYNEQFF
.	.	TRBV29-1	TRBJ2-1	TGCAGCGTTGAACCCGACAGCGCCCGCACCTACAATGAGCAGTTCTTC	CSVEPDSARTYNEQFF
TRBD1	.	TRBV2	TRBJ2-3	TGTGCCGGACCGAAGGACAGGGGGCGGTCAGATACGCAGTATTTT	CAGPKDRGRSDTQYF
TRBD1	.	TRBV2	TRBJ1-1	TGTGCCAGCAGACACAGGGGGCAGAACACTGAAGCTTTCTTT	CASRHRGQNTEAFF
.	.	TRBV29-1	TRBJ1-1	TGCAGCGTCGGGGGGGAAGCTTTCTTT	CSVGGEAFF
.	.	TRBV25-1	TRBJ2-3	TGTGCCAGCAGTCCCCCTCTCTCGCGGGATACGCAGTATTTT	CASSPPLSRDTQYF
TRBD2	once	TRBV6-5	TRBJ2-3	TGTGCCAGCAGTTACGGGATAGCGGGAGGACCAGATACGCAGTATTTT	CASSYGIAGGPDTQYF
.	.	TRBV3-1/TRBV3-2	TRBJ2-7	TGTGCCAGCACCGCAGGGGATTGGGGCCGTCCCTACGAGCAGTACTTC	CASTAGDWGRPYEQYF
.	.	TRBV11-2	TRBJ2-7	TGTGCCTCCGGGGTGTCCTACGAGCAGTACTTC	CASGVSYEQYF
.	few	TRBV30	TRBJ2-7	TGTGCCTGGAGTGTTCGGGGAAAGGGTTGGGCCTACGAGCAGTACTTC	CAWSVRGKGWAYEQYF
TRBD2	.	TRBV4-3	TRBJ2-3	TGCGCCAGCAGCCAAGATCTAGCGGGAGGGCTACTCGCAGATACGCAGTATTTT	CASSQDLAGGLLADTQYF
.	.	TRBV13	TRBJ1-1	TGTGCCAGCAGGTCTAGAACGAACACTGAAGCTTTCTTT	CASRSRTNTEAFF
TRBD2	.	TRBV6-1	TRBJ2-1	TGTGCCAGCAGTGAAGCTAGGGCTAGCGGTTGGAATGAGCAGTTCTTC	CASSEARASGWNEQFF
.	.	TRBV3-1/TRBV3-2	TRBJ1-5	TGTGCCAGCAGTCCTACCACAGGTAGCAATCAGCCCCAGCATTTT	CASSPTTGSNQPQHF
TRBD2	.	TRBV6-2/TRBV6-3	TRBJ2-1	TGTGCCAGCAGTCCCTCTGGACTAGCGGAGCAGTTCTTC	CASSPSGLAEQFF